Listed below are T cell receptor beta chains from one sample, sequenced in a study of early stage breast cancer tumors. Data came from immunoSEQ multiplex PCR; TCRdb stores just in-frame clones and leaves some out. The data show fewer than 25,000 clones, roughly 67% seen once. Material for sequencing was breast tumor tissue. The receptors originated from a person aged 55 to 75 with breast cancer. The CDR3 runs from the conserved cysteine through the conserved F or W. A D gene is named only where the DNA matches it firmly. Size is omitted from some rows. Given values are once, few, many or a class for expanded clones.

V gene: TRBV7-2
clone size: large
D gene: .
J gene: TRBJ1-3
CDR3 protein: CASSLELGALGGNTIYF
CDR3 DNA: TGTGCCAGCAGCTTAGAATTGGGGGCCTTGGGGGGAAACACCATATATTTT

V gene: TRBV9
clone size: .
D gene: .
J gene: TRBJ2-7
CDR3 protein: CASSRAVYYEQYF
CDR3 DNA: TGTGCCAGCAGCCGAGCCGTCTACTACGAGCAGTACTTC

V gene: TRBV7-9
clone size: few
D gene: TRBD2
J gene: TRBJ2-2
CDR3 protein: CASNEGLAGVGELFF
CDR3 DNA: TGTGCCAGCAACGAAGGACTAGCGGGAGTCGGGGAGCTGTTTTTT

V gene: TRBV4-1
clone size: .
D gene: TRBD1
J gene: TRBJ1-4
CDR3 protein: CASSRYRGANEKLFF
CDR3 DNA: TGCGCCAGCAGCCGATACAGGGGAGCTAATGAAAAACTGTTTTTT

V gene: TRBV18
clone size: .
D gene: .
J gene: TRBJ1-1
CDR3 protein: CASSPGTKTEQGAFF
CDR3 DNA: TGTGCCAGCTCACCAGGAACAAAGACGGAGCAGGGAGCTTTCTTT

V gene: TRBV4-3
clone size: few
D gene: .
J gene: TRBJ2-1
CDR3 protein: CASSQVVSLVDNEQFF
CDR3 DNA: TGCGCCAGCAGCCAAGTGGTGAGTCTAGTGGACAATGAGCAGTTCTTC

V gene: TRBV27
clone size: once
D gene: .
J gene: TRBJ1-5
CDR3 protein: CASSPPYQPQHF
CDR3 DNA: TGTGCCAGCAGTCCCCCCTATCAGCCCCAGCATTTT

V gene: TRBV7-3
clone size: .
D gene: TRBD2
J gene: TRBJ2-3
CDR3 protein: CASSLRLAGGPSSDTQYF
CDR3 DNA: TGTGCCAGCAGCTTAAGGCTAGCGGGAGGGCCCTCGTCGGATACGCAGTATTTT

V gene: TRBV7-6
clone size: .
D gene: TRBD1
J gene: TRBJ2-1
CDR3 protein: CASSLTPGQGNEQFF
CDR3 DNA: TGTGCCAGCAGCTTGACCCCGGGACAGGGGAATGAGCAGTTCTTC

V gene: TRBV7-8
clone size: few
D gene: TRBD2
J gene: TRBJ2-5
CDR3 protein: CASSLAPTSGPQETQYF
CDR3 DNA: TGTGCCAGCAGCTTAGCCCCAACTAGCGGGCCCCAAGAGACCCAGTACTTC

V gene: TRBV13
clone size: few
D gene: .
J gene: TRBJ1-1
CDR3 protein: CASSSGGGTEAFF
CDR3 DNA: TGTGCCAGCAGCTCAGGAGGGGGCACTGAAGCTTTCTTT

V gene: TRBV6-5
clone size: medium-sized
D gene: TRBD2
J gene: TRBJ2-1
CDR3 protein: CASSPLAGGYNEQFF
CDR3 DNA: TGTGCCAGCAGTCCACTAGCGGGAGGGTACAATGAGCAGTTCTTC

V gene: TRBV27
clone size: .
D gene: TRBD1
J gene: TRBJ1-5
CDR3 protein: CASSLSPSPGQGYSNQPQHF
CDR3 DNA: TGTGCCAGCAGTTTATCCCCCTCTCCGGGACAGGGTTATAGCAATCAGCCCCAGCATTTT

V gene: TRBV7-8
clone size: .
D gene: .
J gene: TRBJ2-7
CDR3 protein: CASSPALAAKGVEQYF
CDR3 DNA: TGTGCCAGCAGCCCCGCTTTGGCGGCGAAGGGGGTCGAGCAGTACTTC

V gene: TRBV5-1
clone size: .
D gene: .
J gene: TRBJ2-1
CDR3 protein: CASSQNSGEYYYNEQFF
CDR3 DNA: TGCGCCAGCAGCCAGAACTCAGGGGAATACTACTACAATGAGCAGTTCTTC

V gene: TRBV30
clone size: .
D gene: TRBD1
J gene: TRBJ2-7
CDR3 protein: CAWFPRDRVSYEQYF
CDR3 DNA: TGTGCCTGGTTCCCCCGGGACAGGGTCTCCTACGAGCAGTACTTC

V gene: TRBV7-8
clone size: .
D gene: .
J gene: TRBJ2-2
CDR3 protein: CASSWTLARVVAGELFF
CDR3 DNA: TGTGCCAGCAGCTGGACGCTAGCGCGAGTGGTCGCCGGGGAGCTGTTTTTT

V gene: TRBV11-3
clone size: .
D gene: .
J gene: TRBJ2-6
CDR3 protein: CASSPRAEGANVLTF
CDR3 DNA: TGTGCCAGCAGCCCCCGAGCGGAGGGGGCCAACGTCCTGACTTTC

V gene: TRBV5-1
clone size: .
D gene: TRBD1
J gene: TRBJ2-1
CDR3 protein: CASSLGQGDEQFF
CDR3 DNA: TGCGCCAGCAGCTTGGGACAGGGCGATGAGCAGTTCTTC

V gene: TRBV10-3
clone size: .
D gene: TRBD1
J gene: TRBJ2-7
CDR3 protein: CAIRPGTGGYEQYF
CDR3 DNA: TGTGCCATCCGGCCCGGGACAGGGGGGTACGAGCAGTACTTC

V gene: TRBV9
clone size: .
D gene: .
J gene: TRBJ2-7
CDR3 protein: CASSVGGDPEQYF
CDR3 DNA: TGTGCCAGCAGCGTAGGAGGCGACCCCGAGCAGTACTTC

V gene: TRBV19
clone size: .
D gene: TRBD1
J gene: TRBJ1-1
CDR3 protein: CASSTPGTGHQQMNTEAFF
CDR3 DNA: TGTGCCAGTAGTACCCCCGGGACAGGGCACCAACAAATGAACACTGAAGCTTTCTTT

V gene: TRBV7-9
clone size: many
D gene: .
J gene: TRBJ2-7
CDR3 protein: CASSPDNYEQYF
CDR3 DNA: TGTGCCAGCAGCCCGGACAACTACGAGCAGTACTTC

V gene: TRBV18
clone size: .
D gene: .
J gene: TRBJ1-4
CDR3 protein: CASSRGENEKLFF
CDR3 DNA: TGTGCCAGCTCACGCGGAGAGAATGAAAAACTGTTTTTT

V gene: TRBV2
clone size: once
D gene: TRBD1
J gene: TRBJ2-2
CDR3 protein: CASSPQGAQNTGELFF
CDR3 DNA: TGTGCCAGCAGCCCACAGGGGGCGCAGAACACCGGGGAGCTGTTTTTT

V gene: TRBV14
clone size: .
D gene: .
J gene: TRBJ2-4
CDR3 protein: CASSPASLDIQYF
CDR3 DNA: TGTGCCAGCAGCCCAGCCTCGCTAGACATTCAGTACTTC

V gene: TRBV7-2
clone size: .
D gene: TRBD2
J gene: TRBJ2-7
CDR3 protein: CASSLTSGEAYEQYF
CDR3 DNA: TGTGCCAGCAGCTTAACAAGCGGGGAAGCCTACGAGCAGTACTTC

V gene: TRBV7-2
clone size: few
D gene: .
J gene: TRBJ2-1
CDR3 protein: CASSPGLPQFF
CDR3 DNA: TGTGCCAGCAGCCCAGGACTCCCGCAGTTCTTC

V gene: TRBV12-5
clone size: .
D gene: .
J gene: TRBJ1-1
CDR3 protein: CASGLGGSGKRENTEAFF
CDR3 DNA: TGTGCTAGTGGTTTGGGGGGAAGTGGTAAGAGGGAGAACACTGAAGCTTTCTTT

V gene: TRBV5-1
clone size: few
D gene: .
J gene: TRBJ2-7
CDR3 protein: CASSLVPGGYEQYF
CDR3 DNA: TGCGCCAGCAGCTTGGTGCCAGGGGGGTACGAGCAGTACTTC

V gene: TRBV30
clone size: few
D gene: TRBD1
J gene: TRBJ2-7
CDR3 protein: CAWRGTGLEQYF
CDR3 DNA: TGTGCCTGGAGAGGGACAGGGCTCGAGCAGTACTTC

V gene: TRBV7-7
clone size: once
D gene: TRBD2
J gene: TRBJ2-5
CDR3 protein: CASSRISGIQETQYF
CDR3 DNA: TGTGCTAGCAGCCGAATTAGCGGGATCCAAGAGACCCAGTACTTC

V gene: TRBV6-6
clone size: medium-sized
D gene: .
J gene: TRBJ1-5
CDR3 protein: CASSYSQSQPQHF
CDR3 DNA: TGTGCCAGCAGTTATTCCCAGTCCCAGCCCCAGCATTTT

V gene: TRBV9
clone size: .
D gene: .
J gene: TRBJ2-3
CDR3 protein: CASSVFKTDTQYF
CDR3 DNA: TGTGCCAGCAGCGTGTTTAAAACAGATACGCAGTATTTT

V gene: TRBV7-2
clone size: .
D gene: TRBD1
J gene: TRBJ1-3
CDR3 protein: CASEDRVAGNTIYF
CDR3 DNA: TGTGCCAGCGAAGACAGGGTCGCCGGAAACACCATATATTTT

V gene: TRBV7-9
clone size: .
D gene: TRBD2
J gene: TRBJ2-1
CDR3 protein: CASSLAGLGYNEQFF
CDR3 DNA: TGTGCCAGCAGCTTAGCGGGACTAGGGTACAATGAGCAGTTCTTC

V gene: TRBV5-1
clone size: .
D gene: .
J gene: TRBJ2-1
CDR3 protein: CASSEADEQFF
CDR3 DNA: TGCGCCAGCAGCGAGGCAGATGAGCAGTTCTTC

V gene: TRBV7-8
clone size: .
D gene: TRBD1
J gene: TRBJ1-5
CDR3 protein: CASSLDRGPSQPQHF
CDR3 DNA: TGTGCCAGCAGCCTCGACAGGGGTCCGAGTCAGCCCCAGCATTTT

V gene: TRBV5-5
clone size: .
D gene: TRBD1
J gene: TRBJ2-3
CDR3 protein: CASSPPTGQLRTDTQYF
CDR3 DNA: TGTGCCAGCAGCCCACCGACAGGGCAGTTGAGGACAGATACGCAGTATTTT

V gene: TRBV19
clone size: .
D gene: TRBD1
J gene: TRBJ1-5
CDR3 protein: CASRGQLNQPQHF
CDR3 DNA: TGTGCCAGTAGGGGACAGCTGAATCAGCCCCAGCATTTT

V gene: TRBV7-8
clone size: few
D gene: TRBD2
J gene: TRBJ2-7
CDR3 protein: CASSTGGGRALRRYEQYF
CDR3 DNA: TGTGCCAGCAGCACGGGGGGCGGGAGGGCCCTTCGTCGGTACGAGCAGTACTTC

V gene: TRBV30
clone size: once
D gene: .
J gene: TRBJ1-2
CDR3 protein: CAWSVSTDNGYTF
CDR3 DNA: TGTGCCTGGAGTGTATCGACAGACAATGGCTACACCTTC

V gene: TRBV5-4
clone size: few
D gene: TRBD1
J gene: TRBJ2-7
CDR3 protein: CASSLVPTGDYEQYF
CDR3 DNA: TGTGCCAGCAGCCTAGTTCCGACAGGGGACTACGAGCAGTACTTC

V gene: TRBV18
clone size: .
D gene: .
J gene: TRBJ2-2
CDR3 protein: CASSPLGGAVAGELFF
CDR3 DNA: TGTGCCAGCTCACCACTAGGAGGGGCGGTCGCCGGGGAGCTGTTTTTT

V gene: TRBV5-1
clone size: .
D gene: TRBD2
J gene: TRBJ2-5
CDR3 protein: CASSFLGLAGGVETQYF
CDR3 DNA: TGCGCCAGCAGCTTCCTTGGACTAGCGGGAGGGGTCGAGACCCAGTACTTC

V gene: TRBV28
clone size: medium-sized
D gene: .
J gene: TRBJ2-1
CDR3 protein: CASSSSDSFPYNEQFF
CDR3 DNA: TGTGCCAGCAGTTCCTCGGACAGCTTTCCCTACAATGAGCAGTTCTTC